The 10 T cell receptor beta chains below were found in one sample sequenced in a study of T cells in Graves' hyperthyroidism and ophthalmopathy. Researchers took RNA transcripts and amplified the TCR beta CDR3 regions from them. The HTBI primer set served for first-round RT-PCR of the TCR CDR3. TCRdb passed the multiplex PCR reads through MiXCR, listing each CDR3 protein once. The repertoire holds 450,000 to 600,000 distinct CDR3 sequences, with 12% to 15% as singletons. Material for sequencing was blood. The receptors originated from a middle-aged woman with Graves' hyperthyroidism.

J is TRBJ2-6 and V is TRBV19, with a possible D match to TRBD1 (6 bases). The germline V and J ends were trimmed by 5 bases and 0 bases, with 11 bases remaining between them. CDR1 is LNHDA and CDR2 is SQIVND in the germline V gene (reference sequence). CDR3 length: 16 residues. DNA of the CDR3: TGTGCCAGTAGTGGACAGTGGGTCTCTGGGGCCAACGTCCTGACTTTC. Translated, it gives CASSGQWVSGANVLTF. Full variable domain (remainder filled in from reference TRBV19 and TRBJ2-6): DGGITQSPKYLFRKEGQNVTLSCEQNLNHDAMYWYRQDPGQGLRLIYYSQIVNDFQKGDIAEGYSVSREKKESFPLTVTSAQKNPTAFYLCASSGQWVSGANVLTFGAGSRLTVL.

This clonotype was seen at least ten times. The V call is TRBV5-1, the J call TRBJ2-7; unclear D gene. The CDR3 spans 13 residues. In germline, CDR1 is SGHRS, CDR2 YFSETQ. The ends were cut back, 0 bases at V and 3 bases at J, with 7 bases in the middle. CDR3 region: CASSLGHSYEQYF. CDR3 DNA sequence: TGCGCCAGCAGCTTGGGCCACAGCTACGAGCAGTACTTC.

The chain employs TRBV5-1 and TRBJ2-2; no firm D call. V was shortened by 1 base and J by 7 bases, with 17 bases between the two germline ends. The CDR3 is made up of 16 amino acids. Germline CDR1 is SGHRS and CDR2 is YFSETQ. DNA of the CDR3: TGCGCCAGCAGCTTGACAGCCCTAAGACCTGACGGGGAGCTGTTTTTT. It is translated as CASSLTALRPDGELFF.

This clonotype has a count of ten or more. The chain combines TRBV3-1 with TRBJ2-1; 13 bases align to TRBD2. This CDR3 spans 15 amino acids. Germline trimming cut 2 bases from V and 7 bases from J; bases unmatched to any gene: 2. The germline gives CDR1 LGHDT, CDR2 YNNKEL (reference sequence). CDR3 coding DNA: TGTGCCAGCAGCCAAATGACTAGCGGGGGGAATGAGCAGTTCTTC. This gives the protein CASSQMTSGGNEQFF.

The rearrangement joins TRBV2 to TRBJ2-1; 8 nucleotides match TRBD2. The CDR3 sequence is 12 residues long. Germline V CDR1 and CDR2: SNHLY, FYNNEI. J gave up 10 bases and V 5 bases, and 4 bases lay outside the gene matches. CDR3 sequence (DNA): TGTGCCAGCAGTTTGGGACTAGGCGAGCAGTTCTTC. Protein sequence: CASSLGLGEQFF. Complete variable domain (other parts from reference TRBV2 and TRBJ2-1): EPEVTQTPSHQVTQMGQEVILRCVPISNHLYFYWYRQILGQKVEFLVSFYNNEISEKSEIFDDQFSVERPDGSNFTLKIRSTKLEDSAMYFCASSLGLGEQFFGPGTRLTVL.

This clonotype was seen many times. CDR3 protein: CATSDSVTYGYTF. DNA for the CDR3: TGTGCCACCAGTGATTCCGTAACCTATGGCTACACCTTC. The J gene is TRBJ1-2, the V gene TRBV24-1, with D hard to call. This CDR3 region has 13 residues. Germline CDR1 is KGHDR and CDR2 is SFDVKD. V was shortened by 2 bases and J by 4 bases, with 7 bases between the two germline ends.

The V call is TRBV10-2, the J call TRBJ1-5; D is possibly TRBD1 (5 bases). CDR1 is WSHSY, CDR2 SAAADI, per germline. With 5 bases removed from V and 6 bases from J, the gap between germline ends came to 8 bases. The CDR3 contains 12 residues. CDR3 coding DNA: TGCGCCAGCAGTTGGGACGGTCAGCCCCAGCATTTT. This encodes CASSWDGQPQHF.

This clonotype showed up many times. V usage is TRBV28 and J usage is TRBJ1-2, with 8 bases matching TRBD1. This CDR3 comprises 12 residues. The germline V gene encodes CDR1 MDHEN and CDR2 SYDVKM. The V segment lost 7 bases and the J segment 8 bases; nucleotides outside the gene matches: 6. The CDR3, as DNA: TGTGCCAGCATGCAGGGGGCGCGGGGCTACACCTTC. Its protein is CASMQGARGYTF.

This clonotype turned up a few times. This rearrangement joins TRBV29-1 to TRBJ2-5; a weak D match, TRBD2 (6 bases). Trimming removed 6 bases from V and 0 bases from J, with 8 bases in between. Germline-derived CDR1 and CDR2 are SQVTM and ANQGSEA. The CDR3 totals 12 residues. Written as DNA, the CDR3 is TGCAGCGTATGGGACTACCAAGAGACCCAGTACTTC. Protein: CSVWDYQETQYF.

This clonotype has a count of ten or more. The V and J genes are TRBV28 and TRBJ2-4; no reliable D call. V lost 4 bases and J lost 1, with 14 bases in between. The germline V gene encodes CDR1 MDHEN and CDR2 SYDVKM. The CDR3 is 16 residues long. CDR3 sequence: CASSSPTLGAKNIQYF. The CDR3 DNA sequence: TGTGCCAGCAGTTCCCCAACCTTGGGGGCCAAAAACATTCAGTACTTC.